Described below is a single T cell receptor beta chain sequence and its context. V was trimmed by 6 bases and J by 5 bases, leaving 11 bases between them. The CDR3 has 13 residues. Per germline, CDR1 MNHEY and CDR2 SVGEGT. These data originate in a study of CD8 T cells in Susac syndrome. TEMRA cells were FACS-enriched, and CD8+ and CD4+ T cells were isolated negatively. Random hexamers were used to reverse transcribe the RNA input (about 0.5 to 1 ug). The method of amplification for TCR beta CDR3 was immunoSEQ multiplex PCR, covering 54 Vbeta and 13 Jbeta. TCRdb itself ran the immunoSEQ multiplex PCR reads through MiXCR, one entry per CDR3 protein. In the table there are roughly 160,000 distinct CDR3 sequences, about 94% of which are singletons.

This rearrangement joins TRBV6-2 or TRBV6-3 to TRBJ1-5, with D possibly TRBD1 on 6 matching bases. Sequenced: CD4+ T cells from PBMCs. The TCR was taken from a human donor in good health. CDR3 in amino acids: CASRLSGDQPQHF. CDR3 bases: TGTGCCAGCAGATTATCAGGGGATCAGCCCCAGCATTTT.